Listed below are T cell receptor beta chains from one sample, sequenced in a study of shared clonotypes between healthy human individuals. Here immunoSEQ multiplex PCR was the method, and the copy in TCRdb shows in-frame clones only, minus some. Of some 600,000 clones listed, roughly 95% were seen once; the top ten hold 0.11%. Sequences were obtained from naive CD8+ T cells sorted from blood. These TCRs come from a woman in her twenties or thirties in good health. CDR3s include the opening cysteine and the closing phenylalanine or tryptophan. D genes are given only for firm matches. Clone size appears in some rows only: once, few, many, or a class for an expanded clone.

abundance	j_gene	len	d_gene	v_gene	CDR3nt	CDR3aa
-	TRBJ2-2	16	TRBD2	TRBV5-1	TGCGCCAGCAGCCCGGCAACTAGCGGGAGGGATGGGGAGCTGTTTTTT	CASSPATSGRDGELFF
-	TRBJ1-1	18	TRBD1	TRBV19	TGTGCCAGTAGTAGGCTGTGGCGGGGACAGAGGATGAACACTGAAGCTTTCTTT	CASSRLWRGQRMNTEAFF
-	TRBJ2-7	16	-	TRBV2	TGTGCCAGCGTGGGCAGGGGAGCGGAGTCTGCCTACGAGCAGTACTTC	CASVGRGAESAYEQYF
-	TRBJ2-5	17	-	TRBV5-5	TGTGCCAGCAGCTTGGAAGTGGAGAATTATAGCCAAGAGACCCAGTACTTC	CASSLEVENYSQETQYF
-	TRBJ2-1	13	-	TRBV30	TGTGCCTGTCTTTCCGGGCTCCACAATGAGCAGTTCTTC	CACLSGLHNEQFF
-	TRBJ2-7	14	-	TRBV28	TGTGCCAGCAGACCTATCTGGGGATTATCCGAGCAGCACTTC	CASRPIWGLSEQHF
once	TRBJ2-1	15	-	TRBV7-9	TGTGCCAGCAGCTCACCGAAGACTAGCTACAATGAGCAGTTCTTC	CASSSPKTSYNEQFF
once	TRBJ2-5	10	-	TRBV11-2	TGTGCCAGCAGTGGAGAGACCCAGTACTTC	CASSGETQYF
-	TRBJ1-2	12	-	TRBV2	TGTGCCAGCAGTGACCGGACATATGGCTACACCTTC	CASSDRTYGYTF
-	TRBJ1-1	14	TRBD1	TRBV6-1	TGTGCCAGCAGATTAGACAGGGCGGGTACTGAAGCTTTCTTT	CASRLDRAGTEAFF
-	TRBJ1-2	14	-	TRBV7-9	TGTGCCAGCAGCTCCTTCGGGGGAGAGGGGGGCTACACCTTC	CASSSFGGEGGYTF
-	TRBJ2-1	13	-	TRBV5-6	TGTGCCAGCAGCTTCGACAGTTACAATGAGCAGTTCTTC	CASSFDSYNEQFF
-	TRBJ2-3	14	TRBD2	TRBV2	TGTGCCAGCAGTGGATTAGCGGGCGCAGATACGCAGTATTTT	CASSGLAGADTQYF
once	TRBJ2-7	18	-	TRBV7-3	TGTGCCAGCAGCTTAATGTCTGCTTTATTGAGGCGGGGCTACGAGCAGTACTTC	CASSLMSALLRRGYEQYF
-	TRBJ1-2	15	TRBD1	TRBV27	TGTGCCAGCAGACAAAGGGACAGGGGGCCGGGGGGCTACACCTTC	CASRQRDRGPGGYTF
-	TRBJ1-4	14	-	TRBV28	TGTGCCAGCAGTTTGAGGGGAGGAGGTGAAAAACTGTTTTTT	CASSLRGGGEKLFF
once	TRBJ2-7	13	-	TRBV6-5	TGTGCCAGCAGTTACGACAACTCCTACGAGCAGTACTTC	CASSYDNSYEQYF
-	TRBJ2-2	13	-	TRBV5-4	TGTGCCAGCAGCTTTGGCGGCGGCGGGGAGCTGTTTTTT	CASSFGGGGELFF
-	TRBJ2-7	13	-	TRBV27	TGTGCCAGCAGTTTAGGGCTAGCTTTCGAGCAGTACTTC	CASSLGLAFEQYF
-	TRBJ2-2	16	TRBD1	TRBV19	TGTGCCAGTAGTTCCCGGGACAGGGGGATCACCGGGGAGCTGTTTTTT	CASSSRDRGITGELFF
few	TRBJ1-1	14	TRBD1	TRBV9	TGTGCCAGCAGCGCAGGGACAGCTTACACTGAAGCTTTCTTT	CASSAGTAYTEAFF
-	TRBJ2-3	16	TRBD2	TRBV11-2	TGTGCCAGCAGCTCTAGCGGGGCGGGGTGGGCAGATACGCAGTATTTT	CASSSSGAGWADTQYF
-	TRBJ2-1	16	TRBD2	TRBV9	TGTGCCAGCAGCCCCGGGACTAGCGGGAGGGCCAATGAGCAGTTCTTC	CASSPGTSGRANEQFF
-	TRBJ1-2	14	TRBD1	TRBV9	TGTGCCAGCAGCGCCCGGACAGGGGGCGGTGGCTACACCTTC	CASSARTGGGGYTF
-	TRBJ1-5	15	TRBD1	TRBV4-1	TGCGCCAGCAGCCACCGGGACAGAGACAATCAGCCCCAGCATTTT	CASSHRDRDNQPQHF